This T cell receptor (beta chain) was observed in a study of stem cell transplantation in POMP-related autoinflammatory disease. Prominent immunodeficiency with autoinflammation defined PRAID. Only in-frame clones appear in the TCRdb table, and some are missing; sequencing was by immunoSEQ multiplex PCR. The sample shows tens of thousands of clones, about nine tenths of them seen only once. A note on this clone: Its antigen is unknown.

The CDR3 covers 12 residues. Study-wide points: A trend toward lower repertoire diversity and greater clonality appeared in every analyzed T-cell subset of PRAID patients.

This sample comprised CD4+ T cells from PBMCs, obtained after stem cell transplantation. This sequence was found in a human patient with POMP-related autoinflammation and immune dysregulation (PRAID). Some T cells may trace back to the graft donor. J is TRBJ2-5 and V is TRBV1. TRBV1 is labeled a pseudogene. The CDR3 reads CTSSQAGQTQYF. The CDR3 nucleotides are TGCACCAGCAGCCAAGCGGGACAGACCCAGTACTTC.